This entry concerns a single T cell receptor beta chain. This record belongs to a study of cytomegalovirus exposure and HLA in healthy donors. CDR1 is SGHNT and CDR2 is YYREEE in the germline V gene (reference sequence). This CDR3 spans 12 amino acids. V was pared by 3 bases and J by 6 bases, with 10 bases between. The PCR contained 60 Vbeta and 13 Jbeta primers. Repertoires were generated with immunoSEQ multiplex PCR, while TCRdb's copy carries only in-frame clones and drops some. Here the sample spans some 150,000 clones, about 85% being singletons. This sequence was found in a woman aged 45 to 65 in good health and CMV-seropositive. J is TRBJ2-7 and V is TRBV5-4; the D gene is possibly TRBD1 (6 bases). The sequencing input was PBMCs. The DNA of the CDR3 is TGTGCCAGCAGCTCACAGGGACGCGAGCAGTACTTC. Translating gives CASSSQGREQYF.